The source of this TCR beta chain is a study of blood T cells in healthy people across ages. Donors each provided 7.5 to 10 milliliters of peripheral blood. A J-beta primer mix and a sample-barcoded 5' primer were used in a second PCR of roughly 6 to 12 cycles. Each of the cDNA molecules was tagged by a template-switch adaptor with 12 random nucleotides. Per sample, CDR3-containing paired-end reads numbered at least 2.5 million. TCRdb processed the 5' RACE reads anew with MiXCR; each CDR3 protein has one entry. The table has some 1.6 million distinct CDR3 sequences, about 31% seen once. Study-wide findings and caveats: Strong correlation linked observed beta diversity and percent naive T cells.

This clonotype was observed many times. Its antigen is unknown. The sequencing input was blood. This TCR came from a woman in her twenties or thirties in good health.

The CDR3 reads CASSPLGGAGYTF. CDR3 DNA sequence: TGTGCCAGCTCACCACTCGGAGGGGCTGGCTACACCTTC. The chain links TRBV18 to TRBJ1-2; a weak D match, TRBD1 (5 bases). The CDR3 length is 13 residues. Germline V gene lookup returns CDR1 KGHSH and CDR2 LQKENI. Trimming left V 1 base short and J 7 bases short, with 10 bases between. Filled out from reference TRBV18 and TRBJ1-2, the complete variable domain reads NAGVMQNPRHLVRRRGQEARLRCSPMKGHSHVYWYRQLPEEGLKFMVYLQKENIIDESGMPKERFSAEFPKEGPSILRIQQVVRGDSAAYFCASSPLGGAGYTFGSGTRLTVV.